The 31 T cell receptor beta chains in this list originate from one sample, sequenced in a study of human T cells and chemical hapten exposure. TCRdb used MiXCR to reprocess the RACE reads, holding one entry per CDR3 protein. The sample consists of 95,000 to 150,000 distinct CDR3 sequences, about 11% of them appearing once. This sample's time point: patch test 3, about 24 weeks after DPC sensitization. The treatment here: therapeutic diphenylcyclopropenone sensitization with weekly scalp DPC. Sequenced material: whole blood, taken in connection with sensitization to the hapten diphenylcyclopropenone (DPC). Receptors were obtained from a woman in her fifties or sixties with alopecia areata. Some clones in this sample may be carry-over from other donors' samples.

The chain uses TRBV7-9 and TRBJ1-4; 11 bases are a match to TRBD1. CDR1 SEHNR and CDR2 FQNEAQ come from the germline V gene (reference sequence). V trimming: 5 bases; J trimming: 8 bases; junction bases outside the gene matches: 7. The CDR3 has 15 amino acids. CDR3 residues: CASSVSGTGGEKLFF. The CDR3 DNA is TGTGCCAGCAGCGTATCCGGGACAGGGGGGGAAAAACTGTTTTTT.

J is TRBJ2-2 and V is TRBV29-1, with a weak D call TRBD1 (5 bases). Germline V gives CDR1 SQVTM, CDR2 ANQGSEA. V was cut by 6 bases and J by 0 bases, with 11 bases left in between. The CDR3 sequence is 14 residues long. DNA for the CDR3: TGCAGCGTAACGACAGTATCGAACACCGGGGAGCTGTTTTTT. This sequence encodes CSVTTVSNTGELFF.

The chain couples TRBV7-6 to TRBJ2-3, with TRBD1 matching over 9 bases. Trimming at V came to 0 bases and at J to 6 bases, leaving 7 bases not matched to a gene. Germline V gives CDR1 SGHVS, CDR2 FNYEAQ. The CDR3 has 16 amino acids. CDR3 sequence: CASSLAGTGFADTQYF. In nucleotides, the CDR3 is TGTGCCAGCAGCTTAGCCGGGACAGGGTTTGCGGATACGCAGTATTTT.

This chain joins TRBV18 and TRBJ1-1, with D hard to call. CDR3 length equals 18 residues. Trimming left V 2 bases short and J 1 base short, with 20 bases between. Per germline, CDR1 KGHSH and CDR2 LQKENI. In DNA, the CDR3 is TGTGCCAGCTCACCAAATCAGGTGAGTCTTCAGAAGAACACTGAAGCTTTCTTT. Amino acid sequence: CASSPNQVSLQKNTEAFF.

This clonotype was counted ten times or more. The genes are TRBV3-1 and TRBJ2-1; 10 bases are a match to TRBD2. Germline-derived CDR1 and CDR2 are LGHDT and YNNKEL (reference sequence). The CDR3 consists of 14 residues. Trimming removed 0 bases from V and 7 bases from J; junction bases left unmatched: 0. This CDR3 is CASSQEGLANEQFF. DNA for the CDR3: TGTGCCAGCAGCCAAGAGGGACTAGCGAATGAGCAGTTCTTC.

The CDR3 loop reads CASSYAAELNEKLFF. CDR3 nucleotides: TGTGCCAGCAGTTACGCGGCAGAACTAAATGAAAAACTGTTTTTT. The V gene is TRBV6-2 or TRBV6-3, the J gene TRBJ1-4, with D unresolved. Looked up from germline, CDR1 is MNHEY and CDR2 is SVGEGT. Trimming shortened V by 2 bases and J by 5 bases, and 12 bases separated the two germline ends. This CDR3 spans 15 amino acids.

The chain is built from TRBV12-3 or TRBV12-4 and TRBJ2-5; D remains unclear. The CDR3 contains 15 residues. Trimming shortened V by 2 bases and J by 5 bases, and 15 bases separated the two germline ends. As DNA, the CDR3 is TGTGCCAGCAGTTTAAGCTGGCCGGCACGCGAGACCCAGTACTTC. It encodes CASSLSWPARETQYF.

The sample holds a few counts of this clonotype. The chain is built from TRBV9 and TRBJ2-2, with D possibly matching TRBD1 (5 bases). Germline assignment: CDR1 SGDLS and CDR2 YYNGEE. The CDR3 spans 17 residues. V lost 0 bases and J 7 bases, leaving 19 bases between the germline ends. The CDR3 sequence: CASSVAPSLSGIGELFF. In DNA, the CDR3 is TGTGCCAGCAGCGTAGCTCCTTCATTATCAGGGATCGGGGAGCTGTTTTTT.

This clonotype showed up many times. The chain has TRBV6-2 or TRBV6-3 and TRBJ1-1; 7 nucleotides match TRBD1. This CDR3 has 14 amino acids. Germline V CDR1 and CDR2: MNHEY, SVGEGT. V gave up 10 bases and J gave up 1 base; unmatched junction bases: 9. CDR3: CATTGESWNTEAFF. The CDR3, as DNA: TGTGCCACCACAGGGGAGAGTTGGAACACTGAAGCTTTCTTT.

For this clonotype: A much larger clone sits a single nucleotide away, making a read error possible. The chain joins TRBV6-5 to TRBJ1-2; D uncertain. CDR1 MNHEY and CDR2 SVGAGI come from the germline V gene. The CDR3 sequence is 15 residues long. V lost 11 bases to trimming and J lost 6 bases, with 25 bases between them. The CDR3 sequence is CAAEGSGPRGNGYTF. CDR3 DNA: TGTGCCGCAGAGGGCAGCGGGCCCCGAGGAAATGGCTACACCTTC.

The chain is built from TRBV7-2 and TRBJ1-2; D is perhaps TRBD1 (6 bases). Germline CDR1 and CDR2: SGHTA and FQGNSA. The CDR3 sequence is 14 residues long. Trimming shortened V by 1 base and J by 7 bases, and 13 bases separated the two germline ends. This chain's CDR3 is CASSLGGGEAGYTF. CDR3 sequence (DNA): TGTGCCAGCAGCTTAGGTGGGGGCGAGGCTGGCTACACCTTC.

The chain has TRBV6-5 and TRBJ1-3; D is uncertain. Trimming took off 0 bases at V and 3 bases at J, with 18 bases between the two ends. CDR1 and CDR2 from the germline V gene are MNHEY and SVGAGI. The CDR3 consists of 18 residues. CDR3 residues: CASSYSHPGSQVGNTIYF. CDR3 in DNA: TGTGCCAGCAGTTACTCCCACCCCGGATCCCAAGTTGGAAACACCATATATTTT.

Ten or more counts support this clonotype. The rearrangement joins TRBV6-5 to TRBJ2-3, with D perhaps TRBD1 or TRBD2 (5 bases each). Trimming cost V 4 bases and J 5 bases, with 10 bases left between them. Germline V gene lookup returns CDR1 MNHEY and CDR2 SVGAGI. This CDR3 has 13 residues. The CDR3 sequence: CASSWDEQDTQYF. DNA of the CDR3: TGTGCCAGCAGTTGGGACGAACAAGATACGCAGTATTTT.

This clonotype was counted a few times. The rearrangement uses TRBV12-3 or TRBV12-4 and TRBJ1-5; D unresolved. Between the trimmed V and J ends, which lost 3 bases and 2 bases, there was a span of 5 bases. The CDR3 sequence is 13 residues long. The CDR3: CASSFSRNQPQHF. CDR3 nucleotide sequence: TGTGCCAGCAGTTTTAGTCGCAATCAGCCCCAGCATTTT.

The chain combines TRBV4-1 with TRBJ2-4; 10 bases map to TRBD2. The CDR3 contains 14 residues. Germline V gives CDR1 MGHRA, CDR2 YSYEKL. Unmatched junction bases numbered 6, after V lost 1 base and J lost 12 bases. CDR3: CASSQVVLAGSQYF. CDR3 nucleotide sequence: TGCGCCAGCAGCCAAGTTGTACTAGCGGGGTCTCAGTACTTC.

V gene TRBV28 combines with J gene TRBJ1-5; a weak D match, TRBD1 (5 bases). Trimming pared 6 bases from V and 4 bases from J, leaving 13 bases between. Germline assignment: CDR1 MDHEN and CDR2 SYDVKM. The CDR3 totals 14 residues. In DNA form, the CDR3 reads TGTGCCAGCAGCTGGGGGGGAGAAAATCAGCCCCAGCATTTT. It is translated as CASSWGGENQPQHF. The whole variable domain, filled in from reference TRBV28 and TRBJ1-5, reads DVKVTQSSRYLVKRTGEKVFLECVQDMDHENMFWYRQDPGLGLRLIYFSYDVKMKEKGDIPEGYSVSREKKERFSLILESASTNQTSMYLCASSWGGENQPQHFGDGTRLSIL.

This clonotype was picked up many times. J is TRBJ2-1 and V is TRBV7-9; no clear D gene. V was shortened by 5 bases and J by 6 bases, with 8 bases between the two germline ends. Germline V CDR1 and CDR2: SEHNR, FQNEAQ (reference sequence). CDR3 size: 12 residues. The CDR3, as DNA: TGTGCCAGCAGCCCCGGTGGCAATGAGCAGTTCTTC. Encoded protein: CASSPGGNEQFF.

This clonotype has more than one count but fewer than ten. V usage is TRBV27 and J usage is TRBJ2-6; D gene unclear. Trimming cost V 4 bases and J 4 bases, with 5 bases left between them. The CDR3 spans 13 residues. Germline V gene data show CDR1 as MNHEY and CDR2 as SMNVEV (reference sequence). The chain's CDR3 is CASSCTGANVLTF. The CDR3 DNA reads TGTGCCAGCAGTTGTACAGGGGCCAACGTCCTGACTTTC.

This chain links TRBV7-2 with TRBJ2-7; D could derive from TRBD1 or TRBD2 (5 bases each). The CDR3 totals 13 residues. Germline values: CDR1 SGHTA, CDR2 FQGNSA. V lost 5 bases, J lost 5 bases, and 13 bases lay in between. This CDR3 is CASSPLQGDEQYF. The CDR3 coding sequence is TGTGCCAGCAGCCCGCTCCAGGGAGACGAGCAGTACTTC.

This clonotype was observed a handful of times. This sequence joins TRBV14 and TRBJ2-3; D uncertain. Trimming removed 5 bases from V and 6 bases from J, with 24 bases in between. This CDR3 has 17 residues. Germline lookup yields CDR1 SGHDN and CDR2 FVKESK. DNA for the CDR3: TGTGCCAGCAGCTCTCGCCCCAACAGTCGGTCAGTTGATACGCAGTATTTT. Translating gives CASSSRPNSRSVDTQYF.

This clonotype was detected a few times. The CDR3 loop is CASSYQQDSGNTIYF. The CDR3 nucleotides read TGTGCCAGCAGTTACCAACAGGACTCTGGAAACACCATATATTTT. The V and J genes are TRBV9 and TRBJ1-3; D is possibly TRBD1 (5 bases). Trimming cost V 5 bases and J 0 bases, with 12 bases left between them. The CDR3 is made up of 15 amino acids. Germline CDR1 is SGDLS and CDR2 is YYNGEE.

The rearrangement links TRBV7-8 to TRBJ1-5; D gene uncertain. Germline CDR1 reads SGHVS; CDR2 reads FQNEAQ. CDR3 length: 16 residues. The V and J ends lost 5 bases and 2 bases respectively, with 16 bases between them. CDR3 sequence: CASSPSRVFGNQPQHF. The CDR3 DNA reads TGTGCCAGCAGCCCCTCTCGGGTCTTTGGCAATCAGCCCCAGCATTTT.

The chain employs TRBV7-9 and TRBJ1-1; TRBD1 agrees at 7 bases. This CDR3 is built from 14 residues. The trim removed 5 bases at V and 4 bases at J, leaving 7 bases unmatched. Germline assignment: CDR1 SEHNR and CDR2 FQNEAQ (reference sequence). DNA of the CDR3: TGTGCCAGCAGCCCAGGGGGTAGGTCCACTGAAGCTTTCTTT. This codes for CASSPGGRSTEAFF.

This clonotype was found a few times. The chain links TRBV6-5 to TRBJ2-7, with unresolved D. This CDR3 comprises 14 residues. In germline, CDR1 is MNHEY, CDR2 SVGAGI. Trimming stripped 2 bases from V and 0 bases from J, with 8 bases between. The DNA of the CDR3 is TGTGCCAGCAGTTACACGGCTAGCTCCTACGAGCAGTACTTC. It is translated as CASSYTASSYEQYF.

This clonotype showed up just a few times. The genes are TRBV29-1 and TRBJ2-3; 11 nucleotides agree with TRBD2. Germline V gene data show CDR1 as SQVTM and CDR2 as ANQGSEA. The CDR3 length is 14 residues. V dropped 7 bases and J dropped 6; count of bases not matched to a gene: 9. In nucleotides, the CDR3 is TGCAGCGCGTTAGCGGGGGGGCCGGGGGATACGCAGTATTTT. Its protein product is CSALAGGPGDTQYF.

This clonotype has only a few counts. This chain joins TRBV10-3 and TRBJ1-4; no reliable D call. The V and J ends lost 0 bases and 5 bases respectively, with 10 bases between them. Germline V gene data show CDR1 as ENHRY and CDR2 as SYGVKD. The CDR3 is 15 residues long. In DNA, the CDR3 is TGTGCCATCAGTGAGTCGAGCCAGGTGAATGAAAAACTGTTTTTT. Translated: CAISESSQVNEKLFF.

The V and J genes are TRBV20-1 and TRBJ1-3, with D hard to call. This CDR3 comprises 11 residues. Trimming took off 6 bases at V and 4 bases at J, with 7 bases between the two ends. Germline V gene lookup returns CDR1 DFQATT and CDR2 SNEGSKA (reference sequence). The CDR3 region is CSAPRGNTIYF. In DNA, the CDR3 is TGCAGTGCCCCACGGGGAAACACCATATATTTT.

This clonotype has only a few counts. The chain combines TRBV7-2 with TRBJ2-5; 8 bases map to TRBD1. Trimming removed 8 bases from V and 1 base from J; junction bases left unmatched: 3. Per germline, CDR1 SGHTA and CDR2 FQGNSA. This CDR3 is built from 13 residues. The CDR3 sequence is CASRTGGQETQYF. The CDR3 nucleotides read TGTGCCAGCCGAACAGGGGGCCAAGAGACCCAGTACTTC.

This clonotype occurred a few times. The chain is built from TRBV12-3 or TRBV12-4 and TRBJ2-1; D is undetermined. V was shortened by 1 base and J by 0 bases, with 7 bases between the two germline ends. This CDR3 is built from 15 residues. CDR3 amino acids: CASSLGVGSYNEQFF. The CDR3 DNA reads as TGTGCCAGCAGTTTAGGAGTGGGCTCCTACAATGAGCAGTTCTTC.

The chain employs TRBV29-1 and TRBJ1-1; D is unclear. The CDR3 loop spans 13 amino acids. CDR1 SQVTM and CDR2 ANQGSEA come from the germline V gene. Trimming pared 1 base from V and 10 bases from J, leaving 16 bases between. In DNA, the CDR3 is TGCAGCGTTGAAGTGATAGAGGGTCGGGGAGCTTTCTTT. Translating it yields CSVEVIEGRGAFF.

This clonotype was detected ten times or more. The J gene is TRBJ2-1, the V gene TRBV20-1; 9 positions match TRBD2. Germline V gives CDR1 DFQATT, CDR2 SNEGSKA (reference sequence). The V and J ends lost 0 bases and 4 bases, in that order; junction bases with no gene match: 16. The CDR3 consists of 19 residues. The CDR3 region has the DNA TGCAGTGCTAGAGATCCCCACCCCCTCAGCGGGAGGCCTTACAATGAGCAGTTCTTC. Translation: CSARDPHPLSGRPYNEQFF.